Following are 30 T cell receptor beta chains from one sample sequenced in a study of T cells in Graves' hyperthyroidism and ophthalmopathy. Using RNA transcripts as the source, TCR beta CDR3 regions were amplified. HTBI primers drove first-round RT-PCR of the TCR CDR3. Via MiXCR, TCRdb re-called the multiplex PCR reads, giving one row per CDR3 protein. The sample carries hundreds of thousands of distinct CDR3 sequences, roughly 15% recorded once. Source material: blood. The receptors were sampled from a woman aged 50 to 65 with Graves' ophthalmopathy.

With regard to this clonotype: A much larger clone lies one base from this, so it may be a read error. J is TRBJ2-7 and V is TRBV6-5, with D possibly matching TRBD2 (5 bases). The germline V gene has CDR1 MNHEY and CDR2 SVGAGI. The CDR3 runs 16 residues. CDR3 coding DNA: TGTGCCGGCAGTTACTCGGCGGACTCTAGGTTCTACGAGCAGTACTTC. The encoded protein is CAGSYSADSRFYEQYF.

This clonotype has at least ten counts. V gene TRBV11-2 combines with J gene TRBJ2-3, with D hard to call. Trimming shortened V by 6 bases and J by 0 bases, and 10 bases separated the two germline ends. The CDR3 sequence is 14 residues long. Per germline, CDR1 SGHAT and CDR2 FQNNGV. The CDR3 protein is CASSSSGSTDTQYF. DNA of the CDR3: TGTGCCAGCAGTTCCTCAGGAAGCACAGATACGCAGTATTTT.

Many counts were recorded for this clonotype. The genes are TRBV15 and TRBJ1-5; 9 nucleotides agree with TRBD1. The CDR3 extends over 15 amino acids. V lost 1 base, J lost 5 bases, and 3 bases stayed unmatched. Germline V gives CDR1 LNHNV, CDR2 YYDKDF (reference sequence). In nucleotides, the CDR3 is TGTGCCACCAGCAGAGTGCGGGACAGGGATCAGCCCCAGCATTTT. This sequence encodes CATSRVRDRDQPQHF.

This clonotype was seen more than once but under ten times. The chain is built from TRBV10-3 and TRBJ2-7, with 12 bases that match TRBD2. Trimming cost V 2 bases and J 3 bases; bases outside gene matches: 2. The germline V gene encodes CDR1 ENHRY and CDR2 SYGVKD. The CDR3 is 15 residues long. The CDR3 sequence is CAISEQTSGSYEQYF. For the CDR3, the DNA is TGTGCCATCAGTGAGCAGACTAGCGGGAGCTACGAGCAGTACTTC.

The chain uses TRBV4-3 and TRBJ2-3; D uncertain. The CDR3 has 14 amino acids. The ends were cut back, 1 base at V and 2 bases at J, with 7 bases in the middle. Germline V gene sequence: CDR1 LGHNA, CDR2 YSLEER. The CDR3 DNA reads TGCGCCAGCAGCCAAGTAGATCACACAGATACGCAGTATTTT. Translated, it gives CASSQVDHTDTQYF.

At least ten counts were recorded for this clonotype. This sequence joins TRBV6-1 and TRBJ2-3; 7 bases fit TRBD1. This CDR3 has 15 residues. Germline V gene sequence: CDR1 MNHNS, CDR2 SASEGT. The V and J ends lost 4 bases and 1 base, in that order; junction bases with no gene match: 5. In DNA, the CDR3 is TGTGCCAGCAGTGTCCGGGACAGCCGCACAGATACGCAGTATTTT. It yields the protein CASSVRDSRTDTQYF.

The gene calls are TRBV5-6 and TRBJ2-3, with TRBD2 identical over 13 bases. From germline, CDR1 is SGHDT and CDR2 YYEEEE. J gave up 8 bases and V 4 bases, and 13 bases lay outside the gene matches. The CDR3 runs to 17 residues. Here the CDR3 reads CASSLGTSGIGIGTQYF. For the CDR3, the DNA is TGTGCCAGCAGCCTCGGGACTAGCGGGATTGGGATAGGTACGCAGTATTTT. The complete variable domain, with remaining parts taken from reference TRBV5-6 and TRBJ2-3, reads DAGVTQSPTHLIKTRGQQVTLRCSPKSGHDTVSWYQQALGQGPQFIFQYYEEEERQRGNFPDRFSGHQFPNYSSELNVNALLLGDSALYLCASSLGTSGIGIGTQYFGPGTRLTVL.

A remark on this clonotype: A much larger clone differs by one base, so this may be a read error. This chain links TRBV3-1 with TRBJ1-3; D unclear. This CDR3 region has 14 residues. CDR1 and CDR2 (germline): LGHDT, YNNKEL (reference sequence). V was trimmed by 6 bases and J by 1 base, leaving 10 bases between them. CDR3 DNA sequence: TGTGCCAGCAGAGATCCGAGGTCTGGAAACACCATATATTTT. Translated, it gives CASRDPRSGNTIYF.

This clonotype was recorded a few times. This sequence joins TRBV19 and TRBJ2-3; 7 positions match TRBD1. The CDR3 consists of 13 residues. The V segment lost 6 bases and the J segment 5 bases; nucleotides outside the gene matches: 5. The germline CDR1 and CDR2 sequences are LNHDA and SQIVND (reference sequence). The DNA for the CDR3 is TGTGCCAGTAGCACGAACAGGGGAGATACGCAGTATTTT. Translation: CASSTNRGDTQYF.

This clonotype was counted ten times or more. The chain recombines TRBV5-1 with TRBJ2-7, with 9 bases fitting TRBD2. The V and J ends lost 5 bases and 6 bases, in that order; junction bases with no gene match: 9. Germline V gene lookup returns CDR1 SGHRS and CDR2 YFSETQ. The CDR3 length is 14 residues. CDR3 DNA sequence: TGCGCCAGCAGGAGTAGCGGGAGTACATTCGAGCAGTACTTC. It translates to CASRSSGSTFEQYF.

This clonotype was counted only a few times. The genes are TRBV4-1 and TRBJ2-7; D is uncertain. This CDR3 is 14 amino acids long. Trimming left V 4 bases short and J 1 base short, with 11 bases between. Germline CDR1 is MGHRA and CDR2 is YSYEKL. The CDR3 DNA sequence: TGCGCCAGCAGCCCCCTCCCCTATTCCTACGAGCAGTACTTC. Translated: CASSPLPYSYEQYF.

In this sample, this clonotype turned up many times. The J gene is TRBJ2-3, the V gene TRBV19; D perhaps matches TRBD1 (5 bases). CDR1 is LNHDA and CDR2 is SQIVND in the germline V gene (reference sequence). V was trimmed by 5 bases and J by 0 bases, leaving 18 bases between them. The CDR3 totals 17 residues. The CDR3 is CASSENRIFTSTDTQYF. CDR3 sequence (DNA): TGTGCCAGTAGTGAAAACAGGATCTTCACTAGCACAGATACGCAGTATTTT.

The V call is TRBV9, the J call TRBJ2-1, with no clear D. Germline loops: CDR1 SGDLS, CDR2 YYNGEE. Trimming took off 4 bases at V and 0 bases at J, with 17 bases between the two ends. This CDR3 region has 17 residues. The DNA of the CDR3 is TGTGCCAGCAGCACCCGGGTGGGTCGATCCTCCTACAATGAGCAGTTCTTC. Translated, it gives CASSTRVGRSSYNEQFF.

Ten or more counts support this clonotype. The rearrangement joins TRBV7-9 to TRBJ1-6; D gene ambiguous. Germline values: CDR1 SEHNR, CDR2 FQNEAQ (reference sequence). V shed 1 base and J shed 9 bases, with 10 bases lying between them. This CDR3 spans 14 amino acids. CDR3 residues: CASSLGGLRSPLHF. DNA for the CDR3: TGTGCCAGCAGCTTAGGAGGGTTGCGTTCACCCCTCCACTTT.

This clonotype was found a few times. V and J are TRBV14 and TRBJ2-7; 7 bases fit TRBD1. The CDR3 runs 15 residues. The trim removed 3 bases at V and 5 bases at J, leaving 10 bases unmatched. Germline V lookup: CDR1 SGHDN, CDR2 FVKESK. The CDR3 coding sequence is TGTGCCAGCAGCCATCTTGGCAGGGGGTACGACGAGCAGTACTTC. Protein sequence: CASSHLGRGYDEQYF.

This clonotype was counted at least ten times. This rearrangement joins TRBV12-3 or TRBV12-4 to TRBJ2-7; D tentatively fits TRBD1 or TRBD2 (5 bases each). Trimming pared 6 bases from V and 2 bases from J, leaving 20 bases between. This CDR3 has 16 amino acids. The CDR3 DNA reads as TGTGCCAGCAGCCCAGGGTCTCGGACTTTTACCTACGAGCAGTACTTC. This encodes CASSPGSRTFTYEQYF.

This clonotype was observed a handful of times. V usage is TRBV10-3 and J usage is TRBJ2-3; TRBD1 matches at 8 bases. J gave up 2 bases and V 4 bases, and 2 bases lay outside the gene matches. Germline CDR1 reads ENHRY; CDR2 reads SYGVKD. This CDR3 has 14 amino acids. CDR3: CAISGGQATDTQYF. CDR3 nucleotide sequence: TGTGCCATCAGTGGGGGACAGGCCACAGATACGCAGTATTTT.

This clonotype was picked up many times. The V and J genes are TRBV5-1 and TRBJ2-3; 14 positions match TRBD2. Germline V gene data show CDR1 as SGHRS and CDR2 as YFSETQ. This CDR3 region has 16 residues. J lost 5 bases, V lost 4 bases, and 6 bases had no gene match. The CDR3: CASSRGLAGAQDTQYF. The DNA for the CDR3 is TGCGCCAGCAGCCGGGGACTAGCGGGAGCCCAAGATACGCAGTATTTT.

The CDR3 loop is CASSQVSQDGYTF. Written as DNA, the CDR3 is TGTGCCAGCAGCCAAGTATCGCAGGATGGCTACACCTTC. The chain links TRBV4-2 to TRBJ1-2; D is undetermined. The CDR3 sequence is 13 residues long. Per germline, CDR1 LGHNA and CDR2 YNFKEQ. The V and J ends lost 1 base and 6 bases respectively, with 9 bases between them.

This clonotype was recorded many times. This CDR3 is CASSFFRGPPSEQYF. In nucleotides, the CDR3 is TGTGCCAGCAGTTTTTTCCGGGGACCCCCCTCCGAGCAGTACTTC. The genes are TRBV28 and TRBJ2-7; either TRBD1 or TRBD2 may supply D (5 bases each). V gave up 3 bases and J gave up 6 bases, with 18 bases separating them. The CDR3 is 15 amino acids. Germline V gives CDR1 MDHEN, CDR2 SYDVKM.

The rearrangement uses TRBV20-1 and TRBJ2-1, with D perhaps being TRBD1 or TRBD2 (5 bases each). V lost 3 bases and J lost 0, with 21 bases in between. Germline V CDR1 and CDR2: DFQATT, SNEGSKA (reference sequence). There are 18 residues in the CDR3. The CDR3 bases are TGCAGTGCTAGTTCCAATTTCGGTGGGACGGCCTCCTACAATGAGCAGTTCTTC. As protein: CSASSNFGGTASYNEQFF.

This clonotype has more than one count but fewer than ten. This chain connects TRBV4-2 to TRBJ1-1, with a tentative D call TRBD1 (5 bases). The germline CDR1 and CDR2 sequences are LGHNA and YNFKEQ. Trimming took 0 bases from V and 0 from J, leaving 20 bases between them. The CDR3 has 19 amino acids. CDR3 nucleotide sequence: TGTGCCAGCAGCCAAGATCAGCGCAGGGCCTGGCGGATGAACACTGAAGCTTTCTTT. As protein: CASSQDQRRAWRMNTEAFF.

This clonotype was recorded at least ten times. The rearrangement links TRBV2 to TRBJ2-7; D uncertain. CDR1 and CDR2 (germline): SNHLY, FYNNEI. The CDR3 loop spans 14 amino acids. Between the trimmed V and J ends, which lost 4 bases and 0 bases, there was a span of 10 bases. CDR3 region: CASSAGRSSYEQYF. In nucleotides, the CDR3 is TGTGCCAGCAGTGCTGGGCGGAGCTCCTACGAGCAGTACTTC.

This clonotype was detected ten times or more. This chain links TRBV28 with TRBJ2-7; D may be TRBD2 (7 bases). The ends were cut back, 3 bases at V and 2 bases at J, with 17 bases in the middle. From germline, CDR1 is MDHEN and CDR2 SYDVKM. The CDR3 contains 16 residues. The CDR3, as DNA: TGTGCCAGCAGTTTGGGGGGGCAGGGGATCCCCTACGAGCAGTACTTC. Its translation: CASSLGGQGIPYEQYF.

In its sample, this clonotype was seen many times. The V gene is TRBV7-8, the J gene TRBJ2-3; 9 bases map to TRBD2. The CDR3 has 16 residues. Per the germline V gene, CDR1 is SGHVS and CDR2 is FQNEAQ. V shed 5 bases and J 7 bases; nucleotides not matched to a gene: 13. This CDR3 is CASSETVAGVLNTQYF. CDR3 sequence (DNA): TGTGCCAGCAGCGAGACGGTAGCGGGAGTATTGAATACGCAGTATTTT.

As for this clonotype: A much larger clone sits a single nucleotide away, making a read error possible. The chain uses TRBV11-2 and TRBJ2-3, with D perhaps being TRBD1 or TRBD2 (5 bases each). The CDR3 spans 17 residues. Germline CDR1 is SGHAT and CDR2 is FQNNGV. The CDR3, as DNA: TGTGCCAGCAGCTTATTTCTAGCTTCGGGGATCACAGGTACGCAGTATTTT. Its protein is CASSLFLASGITGTQYF.

The chain is built from TRBV28 and TRBJ1-4, with D possibly being TRBD1 (5 bases). Germline V CDR1 and CDR2: MDHEN, SYDVKM. CDR3 length: 16 amino acids. The V end was cut by 5 bases, the J end by 4 bases, with 17 bases between. CDR3 coding DNA: TGTGCCAGCAGTGCCACGTCAGGGCCACTTAATGAAAAACTGTTTTTT. Amino acid sequence: CASSATSGPLNEKLFF. The full variable domain, rest sourced from reference TRBV28 and TRBJ1-4, is DVKVTQSSRYLVKRTGEKVFLECVQDMDHENMFWYRQDPGLGLRLIYFSYDVKMKEKGDIPEGYSVSREKKERFSLILESASTNQTSMYLCASSATSGPLNEKLFFGSGTQLSVL.

CDR3 amino acids: CASSLLAKSQQETQYF. CDR3 DNA sequence: TGTGCCAGCAGTTTATTGGCGAAATCACAACAAGAGACCCAGTACTTC. The chain uses TRBV28 and TRBJ2-5, with no clear D. V dropped 1 base and J dropped 2 bases, with 14 bases sitting between them. This CDR3 is 16 amino acids long. The germline V gene has CDR1 MDHEN and CDR2 SYDVKM.

Many counts were recorded for this clonotype. This sequence joins TRBV2 and TRBJ2-3; weak D call: TRBD1 (5 bases). Looked up from germline, CDR1 is SNHLY and CDR2 is FYNNEI. The V gene lost 3 bases and the J gene lost 4 bases, with 14 bases spanning the gap. The CDR3 sequence is 15 residues long. CDR3 coding DNA: TGTGCCAGCAGTGATGGTCAGGGCGGCGCAGATACGCAGTATTTT. It encodes CASSDGQGGADTQYF.

The CDR3 sequence: CASIPGGAGGKYEQYF. CDR3 coding DNA: TGTGCCAGCATCCCGGGCGGCGCTGGGGGAAAATACGAGCAGTACTTC. The V gene is TRBV6-4, the J gene TRBJ2-7; D tentatively reads TRBD1 or TRBD2 (5 bases each). Germline V lookup: CDR1 MRHNA, CDR2 SNTAGT. The length of the CDR3 is 16 residues. V was pared by 7 bases and J by 4 bases, with 23 bases between.